This T cell receptor beta chain was identified in a study of vaccination effects on CD4 cells after COVID-19. About the research overall: Each participant was given two doses of one vaccine (BNT162b2 or mRNA-1273).

Clones were read by immunoSEQ multiplex PCR, and TCRdb kept only the in-frame ones, dropping some. The data contain about 25,000 clones, around 73% of them seen just once; the ten biggest clones take up approximately 11%. Cells that had been cultured for approximately ten days were the source of isolated CD4+ T cells. Note on this clone: Its cognate antigen is unknown.

Trimming took 1 base from V and 14 from J, leaving 14 bases between them. The CDR3 covers 12 residues. Per germline, CDR1 SNHLY and CDR2 FYNNEI. The V gene is TRBV2, the J gene TRBJ1-2, with D maybe TRBD1 (5 bases). Sequencing was performed on CD4+ T cells from PBMCs cultured without peptide, taken before COVID-19 vaccination. The origin of this receptor is a human donor who received a COVID-19 vaccine. Here the CDR3 reads CASSEGTRRTTF. In DNA form, the CDR3 reads TGTGCCAGCAGTGAAGGGACACGTCGGACTACCTTC.